The 5 T cell receptor beta chains reported below all come from one sample, sequenced in a study of cytomegalovirus exposure and HLA in healthy donors. 60 Vbeta and 13 Jbeta primers were used in PCR. Data came from immunoSEQ multiplex PCR; TCRdb stores just in-frame clones and leaves some out. This repertoire shows 90,000 to 120,000 clones, under 85% found once; its top ten account for approximately 4.2%. The sequenced material came from PBMCs. The receptors come from a male donor in good health and CMV-seronegative.

This clone showed up just a few times. This chain links TRBV5-1 with TRBJ2-1; 8 positions match TRBD1. This CDR3 has 15 residues. Trimming took 2 bases from V and 6 from J; bases not matched to a gene: 7. Germline V gene data show CDR1 as SGHRS and CDR2 as YFSETQ. The CDR3 DNA reads TGCGCCAGCAGCTTCGGGACAGGCGCCTTCAATGAGCAGTTCTTC. Residues: CASSFGTGAFNEQFF.

The rearrangement links TRBV9 to TRBJ2-2; TRBD2 agrees at 13 bases. The CDR3 loop spans 16 amino acids. Per germline, CDR1 SGDLS and CDR2 YYNGEE. V trimming: 6 bases; J trimming: 0 bases; junction bases outside the gene matches: 2. The CDR3 loop is CASTGLAGANTGELFF. In DNA form, the CDR3 reads TGTGCCAGCACAGGACTAGCGGGGGCGAACACCGGGGAGCTGTTTTTT. Combining the CDR3 with reference TRBV9 and TRBJ2-2 gives the whole variable domain DSGVTQTPKHLITATGQRVTLRCSPRSGDLSVYWYQQSLDQGLQFLIQYYNGEERAKGNILERFSAQQFPDLHSELNLSSLELGDSALYFCASTGLAGANTGELFFGEGSRLTVL.

The chain uses TRBV9 and TRBJ1-1, with D tentatively TRBD1 (6 bases). The ends were cut back, 0 bases at V and 4 bases at J, with 10 bases in the middle. The CDR3 is 14 residues long. Germline assignment: CDR1 SGDLS and CDR2 YYNGEE. The CDR3 DNA follows: TGTGCCAGCAGCGTAGCAGGGGTTGCCACTGAAGCTTTCTTT. Protein: CASSVAGVATEAFF.

This sequence joins TRBV4-2 and TRBJ2-6; 7 bases are a match to TRBD2. CDR3 length: 18 amino acids. Germline V lookup: CDR1 LGHNA, CDR2 YNFKEQ. Trimming took 0 bases from V and 2 from J; bases not matched to a gene: 7. The CDR3 region has the DNA TGTGCCAGCAGCCAAGATTCACTAGCGTTTACTGGGGCCAACGTCCTGACTTTC. This encodes CASSQDSLAFTGANVLTF.

This clone showed up just a few times. The chain has TRBV6-6 and TRBJ1-2; D possibly corresponds to TRBD1 (6 bases). Germline CDR1 is MNHNY and CDR2 is SVGAGI (reference sequence). The CDR3 sequence is 13 residues long. V lost 5 bases and J 8 bases, leaving 15 bases between the germline ends. CDR3 nucleotide sequence: TGTGCCAGCAGTCCACCCGGGGGGCAAGGCTACACCTTC. It yields the protein CASSPPGGQGYTF.